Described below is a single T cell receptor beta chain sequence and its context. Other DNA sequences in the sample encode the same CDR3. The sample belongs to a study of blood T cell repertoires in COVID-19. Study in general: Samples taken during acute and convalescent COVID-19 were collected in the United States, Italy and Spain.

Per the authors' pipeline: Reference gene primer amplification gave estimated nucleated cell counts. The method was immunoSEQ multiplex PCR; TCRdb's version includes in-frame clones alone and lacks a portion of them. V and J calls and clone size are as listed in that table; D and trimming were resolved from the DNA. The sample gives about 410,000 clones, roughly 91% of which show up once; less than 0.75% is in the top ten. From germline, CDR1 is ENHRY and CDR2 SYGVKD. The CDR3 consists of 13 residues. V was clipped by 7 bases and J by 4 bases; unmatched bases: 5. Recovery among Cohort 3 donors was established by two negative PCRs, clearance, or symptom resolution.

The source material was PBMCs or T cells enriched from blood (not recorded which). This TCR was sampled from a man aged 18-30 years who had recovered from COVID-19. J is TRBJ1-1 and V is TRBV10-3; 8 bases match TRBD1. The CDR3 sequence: CAITGQGGTEAFF. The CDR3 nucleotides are TGTGCCATCACAGGACAGGGAGGCACTGAAGCTTTCTTT.